This T cell receptor (beta chain) was sequenced in a study of response to subunit inactivated influenza vaccine. This clonotype was detected ten times or more. This CDR3 is built from 13 residues. The germline V gene has CDR1 DFQATT and CDR2 SNEGSKA (reference sequence). The trim removed 1 base at V and 2 bases at J, leaving 0 bases unmatched. A single record per CDR3 protein comes from TCRdb applying MiXCR to the RT-PCR reads. The sample holds 150,000 to 200,000 distinct CDR3 sequences; about 12% are singletons and the top ten take about 29%. This sample also appeared in a second study, on T cells expressing NK-cell markers. That report notes: Scientists made TCR beta cDNA using 5'RACE template switching with UMIs. The leading position in the CD3+CD56-NKG2C+ fraction of a few donors also went to these clonotypes.

The TCR was taken from a man in his fifties who received an inactivated influenza vaccine. The sample in question was CD8+ T cells sorted from PBMCs, obtained about 13 days after vaccination. The V and J genes are TRBV20-1 and TRBJ2-7; 9 bases are shared with TRBD2. The CDR3 DNA is TGCAGTGCTAGAGGCGGGAGGGCCTACGAGCAGTACTTC. Protein product: CSARGGRAYEQYF.